One sample yielded the 5 T cell receptor beta chains listed below, sequenced in a study of graft-versus-host responses after intestinal transplantation. The protocol was immunoSEQ multiplex PCR, while the TCRdb copy is restricted to in-frame clones and leaves out a portion. The profile covers about 15,000 clones, with 30% to 35% appearing a single time and about 1.9% taken by the ten largest. Responder cells labeled with CFSE (roughly 200,000) were co-plated with irradiated stimulator cells labeled with violet dye (roughly 200,000). Sequencing was performed on alloreactive CD8+ T cells from a mixed lymphocyte reaction culture, taken before intestinal transplant. Subset meaning: CFSE-low proliferating T cells sorted from roughly 6-day pre-transplant mixed lymphocyte reaction (GvH or HvG direction). The receptors shown here come from a human patient who received an intestinal transplant.

The chain employs TRBV9 and TRBJ1-2; D perhaps matches TRBD1 (6 bases). The CDR3 covers 19 residues. Germline CDR1 and CDR2: SGDLS and YYNGEE. V shed 2 bases and J shed 6 bases, with 29 bases lying between them. The CDR3 sequence is CASSVFPQARDTEGDGYTF. The CDR3 DNA follows: TGTGCCAGCAGCGTTTTCCCCCAAGCCAGGGACACAGAGGGCGATGGCTACACCTTC.

The CDR3 sequence is CASSQALAGGTSTDTQYF. The CDR3 nucleotides read TGCGCCAGCAGCCAAGCTCTAGCGGGGGGAACTAGCACAGATACGCAGTATTTT. V is TRBV4-3 and J is TRBJ2-3; the match to TRBD2 covers 11 bases. Germline CDR1 reads LGHNA; CDR2 reads YSLEER. This CDR3 is built from 18 residues. The J segment lost 0 bases and the V segment lost 1 base, leaving 6 bases of the junction unmatched.

The rearrangement uses TRBV4-1 and TRBJ1-5, with D perhaps TRBD1 (6 bases). Per germline, CDR1 MGHRA and CDR2 YSYEKL. The CDR3 is 15 residues long. V lost 1 base, J lost 4 bases, and 11 bases lay in between. The CDR3, as DNA: TGCGCCAGCAGCCAAGTAGGGGGGGCGAATCAGCCCCAGCATTTT. Amino acid sequence: CASSQVGGANQPQHF.

This chain connects TRBV4-3 to TRBJ1-1, with a weak D call TRBD1 (6 bases). V was cut by 0 bases and J by 1 base, with 9 bases left in between. The CDR3 runs to 15 residues. From germline, CDR1 is LGHNA and CDR2 YSLEER. CDR3: CASSQDSTGNTEAFF. The DNA of the CDR3 is TGCGCCAGCAGCCAAGATTCGACAGGGAACACTGAAGCTTTCTTT.

This chain uses TRBV4-3 with TRBJ2-7; D perhaps matches TRBD1 (7 bases). The V gene lost 0 bases and the J gene lost 3 bases, with 12 bases spanning the gap. Germline loops: CDR1 LGHNA, CDR2 YSLEER. The CDR3 has 15 amino acids. CDR3 amino acids: CASSQDWQGGYEQYF. The CDR3, as DNA: TGCGCCAGCAGCCAAGATTGGCAGGGGGGCTACGAGCAGTACTTC.